The clone carrying this T cell receptor (beta chain) was observed a handful of times. What it recognizes is unknown. The junction and the germline gene differ at one end; a read error may be behind it. This sample was included in a study of Graves' ophthalmopathy and Graves' hyperthyroidism. Overall study context: At initial diagnosis, peripheral blood was obtained, and this preceded any treatment. Points from the study as a whole: A majority of expanded thyroid clonotypes exceeding 0.001 frequency were likewise present in blood. The model predicted ophthalmopathy progression with roughly 70% sensitivity and around 74% specificity.

The CDR3 runs to 14 residues. The germline CDR1 and CDR2 sequences are MDHEN and SYDVKM. As the template, RNA transcripts were used to amplify TCR beta CDR3 regions. First-round RT-PCR employed HTBI primers, with a second-round multiplex PCR after it. MiXCR was run by TCRdb on the multiplex PCR reads, yielding one entry per CDR3 protein. The profile covers about 400,000 distinct CDR3 sequences, with around 17% appearing a single time and about 1.6% taken by the ten largest. V and J are TRBV28 and TRBJ2-7, with unresolved D. The sequence was collected from a woman aged 18-30 years with Graves' ophthalmopathy. Input material: peripheral blood. CDR3 in amino acids: CASSFSRLSHEQYF. The CDR3 bases are TGTGCCAGCAGTTTTAGCAGGCTCTCCCACGAGCAGTACTTC.